These 21 T cell receptor beta chains were sequenced from one sample in a study of tumor T cells in aggressive B-cell lymphoma. The repertoire was sequenced with immunoSEQ multiplex PCR; TCRdb's copy has only in-frame clones and lacks some. The sample holds 5,700 or so clones, around 79% seen once. Material for sequencing was tumor tissue. These receptor sequences come from an adult with diffuse large B cell lymphoma.

The chain links TRBV5-8 to TRBJ1-4; D not certain. This CDR3 has 12 residues. Looked up from germline, CDR1 is SGHTS and CDR2 is YDEGEE. V was shortened by 2 bases and J by 6 bases, with 5 bases between the two germline ends. This chain's CDR3 is CASSFEDEKLFF. The CDR3 nucleotides read TGTGCCAGCAGCTTCGAGGATGAAAAACTGTTTTTT.

The CDR3 is CASQLAGAGETQYF. The CDR3 bases are TGTGCCAGCCAACTAGCGGGTGCAGGAGAGACCCAGTACTTC. The chain links TRBV27 to TRBJ2-5; 9 bases line up with TRBD2. J lost 4 bases, V lost 8 bases, and 8 bases had no gene match. The CDR3 has 14 amino acids. The V gene's germline CDR1 is MNHEY and CDR2 SMNVEV (reference sequence).

This chain connects TRBV14 to TRBJ2-7; 7 nucleotides line up with TRBD2. The CDR3 is 12 residues long. The V gene end was trimmed by 4 bases and the J gene end by 4 bases; junction bases not matched to a gene: 1. Germline values: CDR1 SGHDN, CDR2 FVKESK. The DNA of the CDR3 is TGTGCCAGCAGCCCGGGGGGTTACGAGCAGTACTTC. This gives the protein CASSPGGYEQYF.

As for this clone: One junction end disagrees with the germline gene, perhaps due to a read error. The chain couples TRBV6-1 to TRBJ1-1; possibly TRBD1 for D (5 bases). The CDR3 totals 14 residues. Germline V gives CDR1 MNHNS, CDR2 SASEGT. CDR3 sequence reads: CVSSPRTKNTEAFF. CDR3 bases: TGTGTCAGCAGTCCTCGGACAAAGAACACTGAAGCTTTCTTT.

This clone was picked up one time. The chain has TRBV10-3 and TRBJ2-5; a weak D match, TRBD1 (6 bases). The CDR3 spans 13 residues. The V and J ends lost 5 bases and 2 bases respectively, with 9 bases between them. Germline CDR1 reads ENHRY; CDR2 reads SYGVKD. CDR3 sequence (DNA): TGTGCCATCAGTAGCAGGGGTCAAGAGACCCAGTACTTC. Translation: CAISSRGQETQYF.

J is TRBJ2-2 and V is TRBV11-3, with D possibly being TRBD1 (5 bases). Germline CDR1 SGHNT, CDR2 YENEEA. V was pared by 5 bases and J by 5 bases, with 15 bases between. CDR3 size: 15 residues. CDR3 in amino acids: CASSPGRAGTGELFF. CDR3 bases: TGTGCCAGCAGCCCCGGTAGGGCAGGGACCGGGGAGCTGTTTTTT.

The chain recombines TRBV29-1 with TRBJ2-1, with 7 positions matching TRBD2. The CDR3 has 16 residues. Germline values: CDR1 SQVTM, CDR2 ANQGSEA. V shed 1 base and J 4 bases; nucleotides not matched to a gene: 10. The CDR3 spells CSVEGWRELGYNEQFF. The CDR3 bases are TGCAGCGTTGAAGGGTGGCGGGAGTTAGGTTACAATGAGCAGTTCTTC.

The V call is TRBV18, the J call TRBJ2-3, with 9 bases fitting TRBD1. The CDR3 is made up of 15 amino acids. The V segment lost 0 bases and the J segment 3 bases; nucleotides outside the gene matches: 1. Germline-derived CDR1 and CDR2 are KGHSH and LQKENI. CDR3 region: CASSPPGQGTDTQYF. For the CDR3, the DNA is TGTGCCAGCTCACCACCGGGACAGGGTACAGATACGCAGTATTTT.

The rearrangement uses TRBV4-1 and TRBJ2-3, with 10 bases lining up with TRBD2. The CDR3 runs to 17 residues. Germline V CDR1 and CDR2: MGHRA, YSYEKL. The ends lost 3 bases at V and 5 bases at J; junction bases unmatched: 11. The CDR3 loop reads CASSQPILAGARDTQYF. As DNA, the CDR3 is TGCGCCAGCAGCCAGCCGATTCTAGCGGGAGCGCGAGATACGCAGTATTTT.

This chain connects TRBV5-8 to TRBJ1-1; TRBD1 is a possible D gene (5 bases). The CDR3 sequence is 14 residues long. Looked up from germline, CDR1 is SGHTS and CDR2 is YDEGEE. Trimming shortened V by 0 bases and J by 0 bases, and 6 bases separated the two germline ends. The CDR3 DNA reads TGTGCCAGCAGCTTGGCAGGGATGAACACTGAAGCTTTCTTT. This translates into CASSLAGMNTEAFF.

Remarks on this clone: Sequence at one end of the junction differs from germline and may be a read error. The rearrangement uses TRBV6-1 and TRBJ2-7; D is perhaps TRBD1 (5 bases). This CDR3 is built from 17 residues. CDR1 MNHNS and CDR2 SASEGT come from the germline V gene. CDR3 sequence: CASSDPDQGFFTYVQYF. CDR3 DNA: TGTGCCAGCAGTGACCCCGATCAGGGCTTTTTTACCTACGTGCAGTACTTC.

The CDR3 nucleotides read TGTGCCATCAGTGGGGCTAGCGGGAGAAGGGTCAATGAGCAGTTCTTC. Residues: CAISGASGRRVNEQFF. This chain connects TRBV10-3 to TRBJ2-1; 10 nucleotides align to TRBD2. In germline, CDR1 is ENHRY, CDR2 SYGVKD. CDR3 length: 16 amino acids. The junction had 9 bases not matched to a gene; V was cut back by 4 bases and J by 6 bases.

The chain links TRBV15 to TRBJ1-3; 7 nucleotides match TRBD1. Germline V gene lookup returns CDR1 LNHNV and CDR2 YYDKDF (reference sequence). J was trimmed by 6 bases and V by 5 bases; bases with no gene match: 10. The CDR3 covers 15 residues. The CDR3 is CATSRPRGAENTIYF. CDR3 nucleotide sequence: TGTGCCACCAGCCGACCCAGGGGGGCTGAAAACACCATATATTTT.

There are a few counts of this clone. The chain recombines TRBV27 with TRBJ2-7, with D maybe TRBD1 (6 bases). CDR3 length equals 13 residues. Trimming shortened V by 3 bases and J by 5 bases, and 11 bases separated the two germline ends. Per the germline V gene, CDR1 is MNHEY and CDR2 is SMNVEV (reference sequence). The CDR3 nucleotides are TGTGCCAGCAGTTTTACAGGGACCCACGAGCAGTACTTC. Translated, it gives CASSFTGTHEQYF.

The chain joins TRBV9 to TRBJ2-3; a possible D gene is TRBD2 (6 bases). The V and J ends lost 0 bases and 0 bases respectively, with 14 bases between them. The V gene's germline CDR1 is SGDLS and CDR2 YYNGEE. The CDR3 runs 17 residues. CDR3 nucleotides: TGTGCCAGCAGCGTAGCAATCGGGAGCTCCAGCACAGATACGCAGTATTTT. Its protein product is CASSVAIGSSSTDTQYF. The full variable domain, with the rest looked up from reference TRBV9 and TRBJ2-3, is DSGVTQTPKHLITATGQRVTLRCSPRSGDLSVYWYQQSLDQGLQFLIQYYNGEERAKGNILERFSAQQFPDLHSELNLSSLELGDSALYFCASSVAIGSSSTDTQYFGPGTRLTVL.

V is TRBV7-9 and J is TRBJ1-4, with TRBD1 matching over 8 bases. The CDR3 length is 14 residues. Germline V CDR1 and CDR2: SEHNR, FQNEAQ (reference sequence). The V segment lost 6 bases and the J segment 7 bases; nucleotides outside the gene matches: 7. The CDR3 is CASSRLTGGEKLFF. The CDR3, as DNA: TGTGCCAGCAGTCGACTTACAGGGGGTGAAAAACTGTTTTTT.

The chain links TRBV7-9 to TRBJ1-1; a possible D gene is TRBD1 (6 bases). CDR1 SEHNR and CDR2 FQNEAQ come from the germline V gene (reference sequence). Trimming stripped 4 bases from V and 7 bases from J, with 10 bases between. CDR3 length: 12 amino acids. The DNA for the CDR3 is TGTGCCAGCAGCTCGGACAGCCTTGAAGCTTTCTTT. Translating it yields CASSSDSLEAFF.

The CDR3, as DNA: TGCAGCGTGGGGTCAGGGGCGGATAATCAGCCCCAGCATTTT. As protein: CSVGSGADNQPQHF. This sequence joins TRBV29-1 and TRBJ1-5; D perhaps matches TRBD1 (6 bases). This CDR3 region has 14 residues. Per germline, CDR1 SQVTM and CDR2 ANQGSEA. V was clipped by 6 bases and J by 4 bases, with 16 bases between them.

The CDR3 region is CASSSGLGGYEQYF. As DNA, the CDR3 is TGTGCCAGCAGCTCGGGACTCGGGGGCTACGAGCAGTACTTC. J is TRBJ2-7 and V is TRBV5-6; a weak D match, TRBD2 (6 bases). Trimming stripped 3 bases from V and 3 bases from J, with 13 bases between. The CDR3 runs to 14 residues. Germline CDR1 reads SGHDT; CDR2 reads YYEEEE.

The chain couples TRBV6-5 to TRBJ1-3; D might be TRBD1 (5 bases). CDR1 MNHEY and CDR2 SVGAGI come from the germline V gene. The CDR3 is 15 amino acids. V shed 6 bases and J shed 0 bases, with 12 bases lying between them. DNA for the CDR3: TGTGCCAGCAGACAGACAGTGAGCTCTGGAAACACCATATATTTT. Residues: CASRQTVSSGNTIYF.

The chain combines TRBV5-1 with TRBJ2-2; D not resolved. The CDR3 runs 13 residues. Looked up from germline, CDR1 is SGHRS and CDR2 is YFSETQ. Trimming pared 1 base from V and 6 bases from J, leaving 7 bases between. CDR3 nucleotides: TGCGCCAGCAGCTTGCCGTATGCCGGGGAGCTGTTTTTT. Translating it yields CASSLPYAGELFF.